The clone carrying this TCR beta chain was seen a few times. Its antigen is still unknown. Within the sample, other DNA sequences also encode this same CDR3. CD8 cells regarded as naive lacked CD45RO, were positively chosen for CCR7, and omitted terminally differentiated effector memory CD45RA+ cells. The data were taken from a study of shared clonotypes between healthy human individuals. The repertoire was sequenced with immunoSEQ multiplex PCR; TCRdb's copy has only in-frame clones and lacks some. The sample lists around 2,000,000 clones; about 94% were seen once. Study-wide points: Estimated clonotype richness was generally higher in naive than memory subsets. Despite large depth, rarefaction showed incomplete sorted-subset sequencing. Several donors had about 5% of their naive CD4 clonotypes in common.

The CDR3 consists of 12 residues. V lost 6 bases, J lost 4 bases, and 9 bases lay in between. CDR1 is MNHEY, CDR2 SMNVEV, per germline (reference sequence). This sequence was found in a man younger than 35 in good health. The chain carries TRBV27 and TRBJ1-2, with D maybe TRBD1 (5 bases). Material for sequencing was naive CD8+ T cells sorted from blood. The CDR3 spells CASSLQGYGYTF. Written as DNA, the CDR3 is TGTGCCAGCAGCCTTCAGGGCTATGGCTACACCTTC.